The 16 T cell receptor beta chains presented below share a single source sample, sequenced in a study of blood T cell repertoires in COVID-19. The repertoire was sequenced with immunoSEQ multiplex PCR; TCRdb's copy has only in-frame clones and lacks some. Of 200,000 to 250,000 clones detected, roughly 90% appear once; the ten largest clones hold around 6.5%. Sequencing used peripheral blood. These receptors all stem from a man aged 55-75 years who had recovered from COVID-19.

Only a few counts were recorded for this clone. The chain carries TRBV19 and TRBJ2-4; possibly TRBD1 for D (9 bases). V shed 6 bases and J shed 8 bases, with 20 bases lying between them. The length of the CDR3 is 15 residues. Germline V gene lookup returns CDR1 LNHDA and CDR2 SQIVND (reference sequence). DNA of the CDR3: TGTGCCAGTAGGACACAGGGGGCCGGGGGGGACATTCAGTACTTC. Protein sequence: CASRTQGAGGDIQYF. Full variable domain (remainder filled in from reference TRBV19 and TRBJ2-4): DGGITQSPKYLFRKEGQNVTLSCEQNLNHDAMYWYRQDPGQGLRLIYYSQIVNDFQKGDIAEGYSVSREKKESFPLTVTSAQKNPTAFYLCASRTQGAGGDIQYFGAGTRLSVL.

The chain has TRBV4-2 and TRBJ2-3; D possibly corresponds to TRBD2 (6 bases). Germline assignment: CDR1 LGHNA and CDR2 YNFKEQ. Trimming left V 6 bases short and J 2 bases short, with 12 bases between. This CDR3 spans 14 amino acids. The CDR3 is CASSRDFDTDTQYF. CDR3 nucleotides: TGTGCCAGCAGTCGGGACTTTGACACAGATACGCAGTATTTT.

There are a few counts of this clone. The chain has TRBV7-2 and TRBJ1-5, with TRBD1 matching over 9 bases. Germline values: CDR1 SGHTA, CDR2 FQGNSA. J gave up 6 bases and V 2 bases, and 5 bases lay outside the gene matches. The CDR3 is 15 residues long. The CDR3 region has the DNA TGTGCCAGCAGCTTATTAACAGGGGGCCTTCAGCCCCAGCATTTT. Amino acids: CASSLLTGGLQPQHF.

The chain uses TRBV6-6 and TRBJ1-2; 7 nucleotides agree with TRBD1. Trimming at V came to 2 bases and at J to 2 bases, leaving 8 bases not matched to a gene. Germline V gene sequence: CDR1 MNHNY, CDR2 SVGAGI (reference sequence). CDR3 length: 16 residues. The CDR3 DNA reads as TGTGCCAGCAGTTACCCACAGGGGCAGGAGAACTATGGCTACACCTTC. Amino acid sequence: CASSYPQGQENYGYTF.

V gene TRBV27 combines with J gene TRBJ2-5, with D perhaps matching TRBD2 (5 bases). Trimming pared 3 bases from V and 6 bases from J, leaving 11 bases between. The CDR3 runs 13 residues. Germline V lookup: CDR1 MNHEY, CDR2 SMNVEV (reference sequence). The CDR3 loop reads CASSLEVGQTQYF. For the CDR3, the DNA is TGTGCCAGCAGTTTGGAGGTAGGGCAGACCCAGTACTTC.

The chain combines TRBV5-4 with TRBJ2-3, with D tentatively TRBD1 (6 bases). V was pared by 3 bases and J by 4 bases, with 9 bases between. Germline values: CDR1 SGHNT, CDR2 YYREEE (reference sequence). This CDR3 is 13 amino acids long. The CDR3 sequence: CASSSGDADTQYF. The DNA for the CDR3 is TGTGCCAGCAGCTCAGGGGACGCAGATACGCAGTATTTT.

V and J are TRBV18 and TRBJ1-2; a weak D match, TRBD1 (5 bases). Germline V gene sequence: CDR1 KGHSH, CDR2 LQKENI. Trimming removed 1 base from V and 7 bases from J, with 10 bases in between. The CDR3 consists of 13 residues. The CDR3 sequence is CASSPLIRVGYTF. For the CDR3, the DNA is TGTGCCAGCTCACCACTCATCAGGGTTGGCTACACCTTC. The full variable domain, in which reference TRBV18 and TRBJ1-2 provide the parts outside the CDR3, is NAGVMQNPRHLVRRRGQEARLRCSPMKGHSHVYWYRQLPEEGLKFMVYLQKENIIDESGMPKERFSAEFPKEGPSILRIQQVVRGDSAAYFCASSPLIRVGYTFGSGTRLTVV.

This chain links TRBV4-3 with TRBJ1-3; D is undetermined. The ends were cut back, 4 bases at V and 4 bases at J, with 11 bases in the middle. Germline CDR1 and CDR2: LGHNA and YSLEER. The CDR3 length is 14 residues. The CDR3 region is CASSPQASGNTIYF. The CDR3 nucleotides read TGCGCCAGCAGCCCCCAGGCATCGGGAAACACCATATATTTT.

V gene TRBV18 combines with J gene TRBJ2-3; no clear D gene. The V gene's germline CDR1 is KGHSH and CDR2 LQKENI. V lost 1 base to trimming and J lost 2 bases, with 4 bases between them. The CDR3 has 13 residues. CDR3 amino acids: CASSPLYTDTQYF. As DNA, the CDR3 is TGTGCCAGCTCACCACTTTACACAGATACGCAGTATTTT.

The genes are TRBV28 and TRBJ2-5, with 8 nucleotides matching TRBD1. The CDR3 runs 14 residues. V shed 4 bases, J shed 3 bases, and the junction held 4 bases outside the gene matches. Germline-derived CDR1 and CDR2 are MDHEN and SYDVKM. The CDR3 coding sequence is TGTGCCAGCAGTTGGCGGACAGGGAAAGAGACCCAGTACTTC. This encodes CASSWRTGKETQYF. The variable domain in full, completed from reference TRBV28 and TRBJ2-5, reads DVKVTQSSRYLVKRTGEKVFLECVQDMDHENMFWYRQDPGLGLRLIYFSYDVKMKEKGDIPEGYSVSREKKERFSLILESASTNQTSMYLCASSWRTGKETQYFGPGTRLLVL.

The chain employs TRBV18 and TRBJ2-3; D is ambiguous. Germline-derived CDR1 and CDR2 are KGHSH and LQKENI. The CDR3 runs to 13 residues. Trimming pared 3 bases from V and 1 base from J, leaving 5 bases between. The CDR3 here is CASSPSGTDTQYF. CDR3 nucleotide sequence: TGTGCCAGCTCACCGTCGGGCACAGATACGCAGTATTTT.

The V and J genes are TRBV5-8 and TRBJ2-7, with a weak D call TRBD2 (6 bases). V was cut by 1 base and J by 4 bases, with 6 bases left in between. Germline CDR1 SGHTS, CDR2 YDEGEE. The CDR3 is made up of 12 amino acids. The CDR3 protein is CASSLRGYEQYF. The CDR3 nucleotides read TGTGCCAGCAGCTTGCGGGGGTACGAGCAGTACTTC.

This clone is a singleton in its sample. The J gene is TRBJ1-6, the V gene TRBV7-2, with 10 bases identical to TRBD1. Looked up from germline, CDR1 is SGHTA and CDR2 is FQGNSA. The junction had 13 bases not matched to a gene; V was cut back by 5 bases and J by 9 bases. The CDR3 has 17 residues. For the CDR3, the DNA is TGTGCCAGCAGCCCGACAATGAGGACAGGGGGAAGTTCACCCCTCCACTTT. Amino acids: CASSPTMRTGGSSPLHF.

The chain recombines TRBV5-4 with TRBJ1-1; no definite D call. The germline gives CDR1 SGHNT, CDR2 YYREEE (reference sequence). This CDR3 has 14 amino acids. Trimming shortened V by 1 base and J by 2 bases, and 9 bases separated the two germline ends. The CDR3 here is CASSLRLFNTEAFF. The CDR3 bases are TGTGCCAGCAGCTTGAGACTTTTTAACACTGAAGCTTTCTTT.

The chain joins TRBV28 to TRBJ1-5; D might be TRBD1 (5 bases). The germline CDR1 and CDR2 sequences are MDHEN and SYDVKM. This CDR3 contains 14 residues. V lost 3 bases, J lost 3 bases, and 9 bases lay in between. The CDR3 sequence is CASSLPGPNQPQHF. DNA of the CDR3: TGTGCCAGCAGTTTGCCAGGGCCCAATCAGCCCCAGCATTTT.

The chain has TRBV7-2 and TRBJ2-2, with a possible D match to TRBD1 (6 bases). CDR1 SGHTA and CDR2 FQGNSA come from the germline V gene. V dropped 5 bases and J dropped 5 bases, with 12 bases sitting between them. The CDR3 contains 14 residues. The CDR3 region is CASSHIQGTGELFF. CDR3 nucleotides: TGTGCCAGCAGCCACATACAGGGTACCGGGGAGCTGTTTTTT.